These 2 T cell receptor beta chains share one sample of origin, sequenced in a study of T-cell memory formation after mild COVID-19. TCRdb passed the 5' RACE reads through MiXCR, listing each CDR3 protein once. The profile shows around 430,000 distinct CDR3 sequences, 16% of them singletons. The sequenced material came from PBMCs or a T cell subset sorted from them (not recorded which). Receptors were obtained from a man aged 18 to 30 who had mild COVID-19 (a few samples of this study predate the infection). Cell type and time point are not known.

This chain uses TRBV4-1 with TRBJ1-5; no clear D. The length of the CDR3 is 18 residues. CDR1 MGHRA and CDR2 YSYEKL come from the germline V gene. With 0 bases removed from V and 0 bases from J, the gap between germline ends came to 15 bases. CDR3 loop: CASSQDFRRVDSNQPQHF. In DNA, the CDR3 is TGCGCCAGCAGCCAAGATTTCCGGAGAGTCGATAGCAATCAGCCCCAGCATTTT.

V usage is TRBV5-1 and J usage is TRBJ2-7; D remains ambiguous. The V gene's germline CDR1 is SGHRS and CDR2 YFSETQ. The CDR3 runs to 14 residues. Trimming removed 1 base from V and 0 bases from J, with 8 bases in between. The CDR3 bases are TGCGCCAGCAGCTTGACCGTAGCCTCCTACGAGCAGTACTTC. Its translation is CASSLTVASYEQYF.